This TCR beta chain came from a study of shared clonotypes between healthy human individuals. Only CD45RO-negative cells positively selected for CCR7 counted as naive CD8 cells, so terminally differentiated effector memory CD45RA+ cells were excluded. Findings and caveats of the study: Rarefaction showed sorted-subset sequencing was incomplete despite large depth. Sharing of clonotypes among donors was expected to vary with sequencing depth.

The CDR3 contains 13 residues. V lost 5 bases and J lost 2, with 7 bases in between. CDR1 MGHDK and CDR2 SYGVNS come from the germline V gene. In this sample, this clone turned up a few times. Its matching antigen is unknown. Running of the assay took place at deep level. The protocol was immunoSEQ multiplex PCR, while the TCRdb copy is restricted to in-frame clones and leaves out a portion. The repertoire holds about 1,800,000 clones, with about 94% as singletons. This clonotype was obtained from a man younger than 30 in good health. Sequenced sample: naive CD8+ T cells sorted from blood. The chain is built from TRBV25-1 and TRBJ1-5; D is ambiguous. CDR3 region: CASSRSGNQPQHF. The CDR3 DNA is TGTGCCAGCAGTCGTTCGGGCAATCAGCCCCAGCATTTT. Looking up the rest from reference TRBV25-1 and TRBJ1-5 gives the full variable domain: EADIYQTPRYLVIGTGKKITLECSQTMGHDKMYWYQQDPGMELHLIHYSYGVNSTEKGDLSSESTVSRIRTEHFPLTLESARPSHTSQYLCASSRSGNQPQHFGDGTRLSIL.